This T cell receptor (beta chain) is drawn from a study of shared T cell receptors in the human thymus. Some clones are missing from TCRdb's copy, which holds only in-frame ones; the method was immunoSEQ multiplex PCR. There are under 850,000 clones in the sample; 88% occur only once, and around 0.0099% lies in the top ten. Germline V CDR1 and CDR2: SGHNT, YYREEE (reference sequence). The CDR3 is 14 residues long. J was trimmed by 6 bases and V by 3 bases; bases with no gene match: 6. These data also featured in a second study, about human thymus T cells. That work contributes: Related research reported highly overlapping thymic repertoires among unrelated individuals.

Specimen: thymocytes. The sequence was collected from a boy under two years old with a congenital heart defect. The J gene is TRBJ2-1, the V gene TRBV5-4; 7 nucleotides line up with TRBD2. CDR3: CASSSGLGPNEQFF. The CDR3 nucleotides read TGTGCCAGCAGCTCCGGACTAGGGCCCAATGAGCAGTTCTTC.